This TCR beta chain comes out of a study of T cells in Graves' hyperthyroidism and ophthalmopathy. Study-level findings and limits: The model predicted ophthalmopathy a median around 6.5 months before onset.

There are many counts of this clonotype. Its specificity is not known. What was amplified from RNA transcripts were TCR beta CDR3 regions. With the HTBI primer set, the TCR CDR3 went through a first round of RT-PCR. TCRdb called the multiplex PCR reads again in MiXCR, with one record for every CDR3 protein. The table has about 640,000 distinct CDR3 sequences, less than 25% seen once; the top ten hold approximately 30%. The receptor was isolated from a man between 25 and 39 years old with Graves' ophthalmopathy. The material sequenced was blood.

CDR3 DNA: TGTGCCAGCAGTCTAGAGGGGATAACGGGGACCCAGTACTTC. Translation gives CASSLEGITGTQYF. This sequence joins TRBV11-2 and TRBJ2-5; D possibly uses TRBD1 or TRBD2 (5 bases each). The CDR3 extends over 14 amino acids. The germline V and J ends were trimmed by 6 bases and 7 bases, with 18 bases remaining between them. In germline, CDR1 is SGHAT, CDR2 FQNNGV.